This T cell receptor beta chain was identified during a study of patients and donors after allogeneic stem cell transplantation. A single record per CDR3 protein comes from TCRdb applying MiXCR to the RT-PCR reads. The sample consists of 900,000 to 1,000,000 distinct CDR3 sequences, 15% to 20% of them appearing once. The ends lost 4 bases at V and 7 bases at J; junction bases unmatched: 4. This CDR3 comprises 12 residues. Germline assignment: CDR1 SGHRS and CDR2 YFSETQ. The chain couples TRBV5-1 to TRBJ2-7; 8 positions agree with TRBD1. The specimen sequenced was blood, either unsorted or a sorted T cell fraction (not recorded which). This receptor was obtained from a human donor who was either an allogeneic HSCT recipient or a stem cell or donor lymphocyte infusion donor (not recorded which). It is not recorded whose cells these are; they may come from a transplant donor. In DNA, the CDR3 is TGCGCCAGCAGCCGACAGGGGCGGGAGCAGTACTTC. This gives the protein CASSRQGREQYF. The variable domain in full, completed from reference TRBV5-1 and TRBJ2-7, reads KAGVTQTPRYLIKTRGQQVTLSCSPISGHRSVSWYQQTPGQGLQFLFEYFSETQRNKGNFPGRFSGRQFSNSRSEMNVSTLELGDSALYLCASSRQGREQYFGPGTRLTVT.